The T cell receptor (beta chain) described here comes from a study of tumor-infiltrating lymphocytes in primary liver carcinoma. Germline DNA was also extracted, while the blood RNA originated from unsorted whole blood. Researchers generated TCR beta cDNA from around 510 ng of total RNA, relying on a constant-region primer. Sequencing libraries for TCR beta derived from three nested multiplex PCR rounds that used slightly modified ARM-PCR. With TRBV1-TRBV30 forward primers and a C-beta reverse primer, the first two PCR rounds were run for 9 to 10 cycles each. Each CDR3 protein is one row after TCRdb ran MiXCR on the multiplex PCR reads. There are hundreds of thousands of distinct CDR3 sequences in the sample; nearly 60% occur only once, and approximately 17% lies in the top ten. At least ten counts were recorded for this clonotype. The V end was cut by 3 bases, the J end by 3 bases, with 7 bases between. The CDR3 consists of 12 residues. Germline V CDR1 and CDR2: SQVTM, ANQGSEA.

The specimen was peripheral blood. The gene calls are TRBV29-1 and TRBJ2-3; D gene ambiguous. The receptor was isolated from a woman aged 30 to 39 with primary liver carcinoma and hepatitis B virus infection. The CDR3 region is CSVDDWTDTQYF. DNA for the CDR3: TGCAGCGTTGATGATTGGACAGATACGCAGTATTTT.